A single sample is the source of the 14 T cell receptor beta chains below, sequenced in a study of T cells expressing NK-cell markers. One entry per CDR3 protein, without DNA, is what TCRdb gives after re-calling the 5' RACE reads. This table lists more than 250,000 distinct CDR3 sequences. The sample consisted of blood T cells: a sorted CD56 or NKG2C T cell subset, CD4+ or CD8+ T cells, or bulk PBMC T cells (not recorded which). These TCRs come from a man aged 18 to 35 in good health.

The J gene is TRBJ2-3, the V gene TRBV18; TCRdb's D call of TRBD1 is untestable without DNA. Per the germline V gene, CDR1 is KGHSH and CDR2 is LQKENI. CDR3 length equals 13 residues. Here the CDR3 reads CASSPPGADTQYF.

The CDR3: CASSQAGTGGFYEQYF. The chain recombines TRBV4-2 with TRBJ2-7; the TRBD1 assignment by TCRdb is unverifiable without DNA. Germline CDR1 and CDR2: LGHNA and YNFKEQ. This CDR3 is built from 16 residues.

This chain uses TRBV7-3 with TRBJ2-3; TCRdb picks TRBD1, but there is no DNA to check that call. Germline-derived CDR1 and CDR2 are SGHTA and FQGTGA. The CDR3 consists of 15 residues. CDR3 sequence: CASSLRGRWTDTQYF. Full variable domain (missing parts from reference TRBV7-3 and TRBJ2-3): GAGVSQTPSNKVTEKGKYVELRCDPISGHTALYWYRQSLGQGPEFLIYFQGTGAADDSGLPNDRFFAVRPEGSVSTLKIQRTERGDSAVYLCASSLRGRWTDTQYFGPGTRLTVL.

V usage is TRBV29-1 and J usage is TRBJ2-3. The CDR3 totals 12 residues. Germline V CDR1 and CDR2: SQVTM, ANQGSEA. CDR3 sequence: CSGLDSTDTQYF.

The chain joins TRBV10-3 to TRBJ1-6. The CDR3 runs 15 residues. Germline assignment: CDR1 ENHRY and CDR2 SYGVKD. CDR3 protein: CAISEGLMGSSPLHF.

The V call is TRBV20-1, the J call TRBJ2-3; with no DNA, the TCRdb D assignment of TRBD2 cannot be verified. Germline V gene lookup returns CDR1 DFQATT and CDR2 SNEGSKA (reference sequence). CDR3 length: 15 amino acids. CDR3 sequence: CSARWLAGAEDTQYF.

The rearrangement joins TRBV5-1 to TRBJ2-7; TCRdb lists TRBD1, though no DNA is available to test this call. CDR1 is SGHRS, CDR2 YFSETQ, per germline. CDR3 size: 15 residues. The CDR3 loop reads CASSLGQGNNYEQYF.

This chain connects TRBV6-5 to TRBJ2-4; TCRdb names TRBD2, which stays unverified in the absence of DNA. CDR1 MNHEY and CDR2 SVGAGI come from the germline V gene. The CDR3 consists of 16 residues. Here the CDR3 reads CASSPEGLGEKNRQYF.

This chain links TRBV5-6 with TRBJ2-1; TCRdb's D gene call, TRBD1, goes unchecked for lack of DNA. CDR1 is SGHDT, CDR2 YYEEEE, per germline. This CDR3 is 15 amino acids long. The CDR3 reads CASEGVFGSDNEQFF. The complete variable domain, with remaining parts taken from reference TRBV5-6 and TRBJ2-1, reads DAGVTQSPTHLIKTRGQQVTLRCSPKSGHDTVSWYQQALGQGPQFIFQYYEEEERQRGNFPDRFSGHQFPNYSSELNVNALLLGDSALYLCASEGVFGSDNEQFFGPGTRLTVL.

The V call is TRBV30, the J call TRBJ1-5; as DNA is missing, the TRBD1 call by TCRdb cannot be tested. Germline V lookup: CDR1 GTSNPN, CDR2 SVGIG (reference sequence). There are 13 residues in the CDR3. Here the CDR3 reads CAWNAQGRQPQHF.

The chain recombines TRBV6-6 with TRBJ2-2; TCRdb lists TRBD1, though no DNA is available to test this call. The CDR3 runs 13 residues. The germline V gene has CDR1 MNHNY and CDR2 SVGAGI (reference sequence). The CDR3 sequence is CAAKGAPTGELFF.

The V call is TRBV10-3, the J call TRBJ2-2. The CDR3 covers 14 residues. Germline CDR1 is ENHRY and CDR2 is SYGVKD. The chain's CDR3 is CAISPYDNTGELFF.

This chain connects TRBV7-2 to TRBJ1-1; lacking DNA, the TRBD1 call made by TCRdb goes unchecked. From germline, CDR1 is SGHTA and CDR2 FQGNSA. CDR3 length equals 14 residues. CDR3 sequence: CASSARTGAAKAFF.

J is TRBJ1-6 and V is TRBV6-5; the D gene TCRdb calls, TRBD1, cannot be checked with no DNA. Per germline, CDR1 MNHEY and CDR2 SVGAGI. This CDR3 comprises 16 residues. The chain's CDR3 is CASSYSRGAWNSPLHF.